This passage covers 7 T cell receptor beta chains from one sample sequenced in a study of blood T cell repertoires in COVID-19. Measured with immunoSEQ multiplex PCR; TCRdb has only the in-frame clones, and not every one. The table lists 140,000 to 150,000 clones, 79% of them singletons, with 8.6% in the top ten. The sequenced material came from peripheral blood. The receptors stem from a man over 45 with active or convalescent COVID-19.

This clone has just a few counts. The chain uses TRBV6-5 and TRBJ1-4; TRBD1 is a possible D gene (6 bases). From germline, CDR1 is MNHEY and CDR2 SVGAGI. The CDR3 spans 15 residues. Deletions cut 1 base from V and 3 bases from J, with 9 bases between. The CDR3 nucleotides read TGTGCCAGCAGTTACTTGGGGACACCTAATGAAAAACTGTTTTTT. It yields the protein CASSYLGTPNEKLFF.

The chain links TRBV11-3 to TRBJ1-1; no reliable D call. Germline values: CDR1 SGHNT, CDR2 YENEEA. The length of the CDR3 is 14 residues. Trimming took 2 bases from V and 8 from J, leaving 15 bases between them. The CDR3: CASSLNGMEVEAFF. CDR3 coding DNA: TGTGCCAGCAGCTTAAATGGAATGGAGGTGGAAGCTTTCTTT.

V and J are TRBV19 and TRBJ2-3, with TRBD1 identical over 8 bases. Germline CDR1 is LNHDA and CDR2 is SQIVND (reference sequence). The CDR3 length is 15 residues. Losses at the gene ends were 3 bases for V and 4 bases for J; bases not matched to a gene: 6. CDR3 coding DNA: TGTGCCAGTAGTATTCCGGACAGGGTCGCAGATACGCAGTATTTT. Translated: CASSIPDRVADTQYF. The full variable domain, completed using reference TRBV19 and TRBJ2-3, is DGGITQSPKYLFRKEGQNVTLSCEQNLNHDAMYWYRQDPGQGLRLIYYSQIVNDFQKGDIAEGYSVSREKKESFPLTVTSAQKNPTAFYLCASSIPDRVADTQYFGPGTRLTVL.

On this clone itself: Sequence at one end of the junction differs from germline and may be a read error. This chain links TRBV7-7 with TRBJ2-2; 11 bases fit TRBD1. Germline-derived CDR1 and CDR2 are SSHAT and FNYEAQ (reference sequence). The CDR3 covers 17 residues. The CDR3, as DNA: TGTGCTAGCAGCCTTACCATAGGACAGGGGGCAAGCGGGGAGCTGTTTTTT. As protein: CASSLTIGQGASGELFF.

This clone has just one count. The CDR3 spells CASSLERNRGNSPLHF. In nucleotides, the CDR3 is TGTGCCAGCAGCTTAGAACGAAACAGGGGTAATTCACCCCTCCACTTT. This rearrangement joins TRBV7-8 to TRBJ1-6, with 7 bases identical to TRBD1. This CDR3 contains 16 residues. The V gene's germline CDR1 is SGHVS and CDR2 FQNEAQ. J gave up 6 bases and V 1 base, and 6 bases lay outside the gene matches. Filled out from reference TRBV7-8 and TRBJ1-6, the complete variable domain reads GAGVSQSPRYKVAKRGQDVALRCDPISGHVSLFWYQQALGQGPEFLTYFQNEAQLDKSGLPSDRFFAERPEGSVSTLKIQRTQQEDSAVYLCASSLERNRGNSPLHFGNGTRLTVT.

The J gene is TRBJ2-7, the V gene TRBV5-1; perhaps TRBD2 as D (6 bases). Looked up from germline, CDR1 is SGHRS and CDR2 is YFSETQ. The CDR3 has 16 residues. The V end was cut by 0 bases, the J end by 7 bases, with 20 bases between. Written as DNA, the CDR3 is TGCGCCAGCAGCTTGGGGACCGGGACTCGGAAGGTAGAGCAGTACTTC. Translating it yields CASSLGTGTRKVEQYF.

This clone was detected ten times or more. The genes are TRBV19 and TRBJ1-1; D possibly corresponds to TRBD1 (5 bases). CDR3 length equals 13 residues. V gave up 1 base and J gave up 4 bases, with 7 bases separating them. Germline V lookup: CDR1 LNHDA, CDR2 SQIVND (reference sequence). The CDR3 here is CASSIAGFTEAFF. The CDR3 DNA is TGTGCCAGTAGTATAGCAGGGTTCACTGAAGCTTTCTTT.